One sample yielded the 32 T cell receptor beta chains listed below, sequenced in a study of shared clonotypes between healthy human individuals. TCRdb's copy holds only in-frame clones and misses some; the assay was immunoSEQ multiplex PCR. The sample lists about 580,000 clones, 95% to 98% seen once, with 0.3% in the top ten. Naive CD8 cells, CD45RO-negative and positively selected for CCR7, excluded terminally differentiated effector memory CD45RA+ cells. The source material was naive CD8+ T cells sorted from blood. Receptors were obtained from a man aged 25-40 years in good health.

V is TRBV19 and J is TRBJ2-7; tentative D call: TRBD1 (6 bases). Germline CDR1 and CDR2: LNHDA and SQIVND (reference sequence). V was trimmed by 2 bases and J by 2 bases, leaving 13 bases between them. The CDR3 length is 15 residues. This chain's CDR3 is CASSITQGHTYEQYF. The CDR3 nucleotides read TGTGCCAGTAGTATAACGCAGGGACATACCTACGAGCAGTACTTC.

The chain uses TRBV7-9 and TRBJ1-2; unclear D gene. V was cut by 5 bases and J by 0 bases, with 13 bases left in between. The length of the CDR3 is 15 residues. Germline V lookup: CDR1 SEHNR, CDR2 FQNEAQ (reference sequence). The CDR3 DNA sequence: TGTGCCAGCAGCGGGGAAGGGATCACTAACTATGGCTACACCTTC. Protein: CASSGEGITNYGYTF.

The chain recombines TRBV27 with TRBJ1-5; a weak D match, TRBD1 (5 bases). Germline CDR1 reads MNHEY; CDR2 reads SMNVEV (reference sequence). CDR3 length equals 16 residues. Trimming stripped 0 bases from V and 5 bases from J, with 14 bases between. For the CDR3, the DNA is TGTGCCAGCAGTTTATCGATGAGCGGGGGAGATCAGCCCCAGCATTTT. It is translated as CASSLSMSGGDQPQHF.

CDR3 sequence reads: CSVEGWISGGLNYGYTF. The CDR3 nucleotides read TGCAGCGTTGAAGGGTGGATTTCAGGGGGCCTTAACTATGGCTACACCTTC. The chain joins TRBV29-1 to TRBJ1-2; 8 nucleotides match TRBD1. The CDR3 has 17 amino acids. V dropped 1 base and J dropped 1; count of bases not matched to a gene: 11. Germline assignment: CDR1 SQVTM and CDR2 ANQGSEA.

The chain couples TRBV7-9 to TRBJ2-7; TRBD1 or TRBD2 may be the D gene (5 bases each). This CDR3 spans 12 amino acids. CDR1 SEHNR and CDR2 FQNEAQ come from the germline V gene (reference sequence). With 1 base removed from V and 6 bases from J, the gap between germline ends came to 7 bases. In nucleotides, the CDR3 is TGTGCCAGCAGCTTAGAGGGGAGCGAGCAGTACTTC. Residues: CASSLEGSEQYF.

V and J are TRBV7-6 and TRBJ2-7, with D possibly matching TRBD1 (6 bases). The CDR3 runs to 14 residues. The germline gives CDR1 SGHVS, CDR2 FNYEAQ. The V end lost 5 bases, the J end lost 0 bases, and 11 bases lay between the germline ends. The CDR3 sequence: CASSRDTSSYEQYF. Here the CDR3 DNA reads TGTGCCAGCAGCCGGGACACTAGCTCCTACGAGCAGTACTTC.

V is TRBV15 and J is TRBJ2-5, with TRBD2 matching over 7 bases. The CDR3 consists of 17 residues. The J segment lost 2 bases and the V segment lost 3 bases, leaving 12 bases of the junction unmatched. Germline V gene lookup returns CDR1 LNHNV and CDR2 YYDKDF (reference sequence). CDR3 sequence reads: CATSSPVEAGVQETQYF. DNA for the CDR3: TGTGCCACCAGCAGTCCCGTTGAGGCGGGGGTACAAGAGACCCAGTACTTC.

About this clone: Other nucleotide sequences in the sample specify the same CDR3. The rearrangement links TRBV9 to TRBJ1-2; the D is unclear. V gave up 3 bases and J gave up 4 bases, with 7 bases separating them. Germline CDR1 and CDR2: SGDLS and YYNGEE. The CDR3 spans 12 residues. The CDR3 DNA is TGTGCCAGCAGCGACAGAGCCTATGGCTACACCTTC. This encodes CASSDRAYGYTF.

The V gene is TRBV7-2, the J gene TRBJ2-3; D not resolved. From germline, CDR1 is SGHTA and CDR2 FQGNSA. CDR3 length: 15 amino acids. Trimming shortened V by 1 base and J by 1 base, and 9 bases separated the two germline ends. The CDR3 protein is CASSLGRVRTDTQYF. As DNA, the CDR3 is TGTGCCAGCAGCTTAGGTCGTGTGCGCACAGATACGCAGTATTTT.

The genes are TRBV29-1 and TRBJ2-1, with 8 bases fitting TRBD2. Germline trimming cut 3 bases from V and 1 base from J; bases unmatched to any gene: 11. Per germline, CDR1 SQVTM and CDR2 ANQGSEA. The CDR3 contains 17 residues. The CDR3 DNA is TGCAGCGTTGATAATAAGCGGGAGACGAGGTCCTACAATGAGCAGTTCTTC. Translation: CSVDNKRETRSYNEQFF.

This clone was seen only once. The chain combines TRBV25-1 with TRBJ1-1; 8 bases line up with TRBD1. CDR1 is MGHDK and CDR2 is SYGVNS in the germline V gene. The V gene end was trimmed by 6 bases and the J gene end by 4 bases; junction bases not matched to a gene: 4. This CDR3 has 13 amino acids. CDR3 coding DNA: TGTGCCAGCAGAAACAGGGGGGGCACTGAAGCTTTCTTT. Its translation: CASRNRGGTEAFF. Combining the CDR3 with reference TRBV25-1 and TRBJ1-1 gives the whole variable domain EADIYQTPRYLVIGTGKKITLECSQTMGHDKMYWYQQDPGMELHLIHYSYGVNSTEKGDLSSESTVSRIRTEHFPLTLESARPSHTSQYLCASRNRGGTEAFFGQGTRLTVV.

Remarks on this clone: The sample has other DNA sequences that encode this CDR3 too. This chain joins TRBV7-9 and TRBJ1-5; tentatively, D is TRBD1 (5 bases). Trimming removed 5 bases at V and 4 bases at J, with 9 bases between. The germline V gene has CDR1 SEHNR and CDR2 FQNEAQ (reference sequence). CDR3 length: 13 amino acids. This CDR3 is CASSRGVNQPQHF. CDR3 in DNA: TGTGCCAGCAGCCGGGGGGTAAATCAGCCCCAGCATTTT.

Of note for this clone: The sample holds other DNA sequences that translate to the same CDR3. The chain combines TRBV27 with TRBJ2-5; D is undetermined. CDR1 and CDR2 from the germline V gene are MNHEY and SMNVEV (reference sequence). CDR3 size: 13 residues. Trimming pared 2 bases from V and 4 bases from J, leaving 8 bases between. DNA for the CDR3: TGTGCCAGCAGTTTAGGCTCTGGAGAGACCCAGTACTTC. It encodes CASSLGSGETQYF.

The CDR3 DNA follows: TGTGCCAGCAGCTTGCCTCTCGGCAAGTCCTACGAGCAGTACTTC. It is translated as CASSLPLGKSYEQYF. V usage is TRBV5-6 and J usage is TRBJ2-7; no clear D gene. The V end was cut by 1 base, the J end by 1 base, with 12 bases between. The V gene's germline CDR1 is SGHDT and CDR2 YYEEEE. The CDR3 spans 15 residues.

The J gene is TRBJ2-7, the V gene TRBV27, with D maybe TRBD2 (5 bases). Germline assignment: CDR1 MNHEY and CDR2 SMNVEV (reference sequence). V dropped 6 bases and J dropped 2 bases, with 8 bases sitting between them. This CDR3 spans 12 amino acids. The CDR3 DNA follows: TGTGCCAGCAGCCGAGGGACCTACGAGCAGTACTTC. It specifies CASSRGTYEQYF.

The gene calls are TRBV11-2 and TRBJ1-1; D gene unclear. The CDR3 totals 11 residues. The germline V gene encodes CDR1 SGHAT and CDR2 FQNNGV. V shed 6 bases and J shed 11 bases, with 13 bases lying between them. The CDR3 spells CASSDLKEAFF. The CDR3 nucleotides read TGTGCCAGCAGTGACCTTAAGGAGGCTTTCTTT.

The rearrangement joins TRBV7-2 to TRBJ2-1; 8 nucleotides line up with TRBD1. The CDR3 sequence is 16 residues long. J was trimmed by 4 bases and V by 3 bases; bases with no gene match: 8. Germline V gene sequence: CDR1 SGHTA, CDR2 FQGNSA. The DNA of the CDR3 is TGTGCCAGCAGCTTCATATCCCGGGACAGGTACAATGAGCAGTTCTTC. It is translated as CASSFISRDRYNEQFF.

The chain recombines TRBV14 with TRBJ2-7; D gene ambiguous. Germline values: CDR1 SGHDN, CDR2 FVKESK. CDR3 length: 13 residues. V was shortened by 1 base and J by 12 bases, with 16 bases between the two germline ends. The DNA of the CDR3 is TGTGCCAGCAGCCAAGGTGGAAACTTGGTTTCGTACTTC. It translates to CASSQGGNLVSYF.

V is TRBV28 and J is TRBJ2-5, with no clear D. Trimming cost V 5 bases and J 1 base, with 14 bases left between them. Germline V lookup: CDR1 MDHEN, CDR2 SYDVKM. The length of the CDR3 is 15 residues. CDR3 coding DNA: TGTGCCAGCAGTGCCCCCGCTAGTAGCCAAGAGACCCAGTACTTC. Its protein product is CASSAPASSQETQYF.

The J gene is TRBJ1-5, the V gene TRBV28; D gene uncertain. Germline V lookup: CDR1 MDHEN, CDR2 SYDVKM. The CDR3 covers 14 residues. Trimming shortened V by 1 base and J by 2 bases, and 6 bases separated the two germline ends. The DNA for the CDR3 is TGTGCCAGCAGTTTATCCAGAGGCAATCAGCCCCAGCATTTT. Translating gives CASSLSRGNQPQHF.

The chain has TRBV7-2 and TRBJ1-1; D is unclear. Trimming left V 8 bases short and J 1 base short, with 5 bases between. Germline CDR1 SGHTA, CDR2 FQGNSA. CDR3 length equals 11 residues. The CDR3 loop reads CASGENTEAFF. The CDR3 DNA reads TGTGCCAGCGGGGAGAACACTGAAGCTTTCTTT.

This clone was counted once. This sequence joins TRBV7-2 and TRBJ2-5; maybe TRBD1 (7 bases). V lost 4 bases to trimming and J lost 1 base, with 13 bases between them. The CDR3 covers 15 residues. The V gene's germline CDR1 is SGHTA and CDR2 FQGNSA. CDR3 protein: CASSWSGGLQETQYF. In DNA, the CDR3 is TGTGCCAGCAGCTGGTCAGGGGGGCTCCAAGAGACCCAGTACTTC.

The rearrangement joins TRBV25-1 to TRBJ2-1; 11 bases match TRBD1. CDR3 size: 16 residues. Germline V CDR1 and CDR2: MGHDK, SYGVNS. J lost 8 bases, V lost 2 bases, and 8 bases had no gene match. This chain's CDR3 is CASSELGQGVRDEQFF. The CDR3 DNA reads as TGTGCCAGCAGTGAACTGGGACAGGGGGTTCGGGATGAGCAGTTCTTC.

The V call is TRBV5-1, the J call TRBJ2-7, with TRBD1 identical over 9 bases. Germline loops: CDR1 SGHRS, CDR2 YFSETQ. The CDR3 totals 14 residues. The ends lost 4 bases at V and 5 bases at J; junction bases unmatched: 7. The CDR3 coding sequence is TGCGCCAGCAGCATCGGACAGGGGATTGACGAGCAGTACTTC. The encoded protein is CASSIGQGIDEQYF.

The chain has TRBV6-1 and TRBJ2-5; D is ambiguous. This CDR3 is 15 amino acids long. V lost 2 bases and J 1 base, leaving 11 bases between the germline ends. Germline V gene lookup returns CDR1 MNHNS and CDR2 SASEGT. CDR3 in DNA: TGTGCCAGCAGTGAATATGGGTGGGGCCAAGAGACCCAGTACTTC. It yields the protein CASSEYGWGQETQYF.

The CDR3 is CASSTTGTGGDEQYF. CDR3 coding DNA: TGTGCCAGCAGCACCACCGGGACAGGGGGCGATGAGCAGTACTTC. The rearrangement links TRBV7-9 to TRBJ2-7; 12 bases line up with TRBD1. J was trimmed by 7 bases and V by 5 bases; bases with no gene match: 9. The V gene's germline CDR1 is SEHNR and CDR2 FQNEAQ (reference sequence). CDR3 length: 15 residues.

CDR3 region: CASSSSQEGDTQYF. The CDR3 DNA sequence: TGTGCCAGCAGTTCCTCACAGGAGGGGGATACGCAGTATTTT. The chain has TRBV27 and TRBJ2-3; D possibly corresponds to TRBD2 (6 bases). The germline V gene has CDR1 MNHEY and CDR2 SMNVEV (reference sequence). The germline V and J ends were trimmed by 4 bases and 6 bases, with 14 bases remaining between them. The CDR3 covers 14 residues.

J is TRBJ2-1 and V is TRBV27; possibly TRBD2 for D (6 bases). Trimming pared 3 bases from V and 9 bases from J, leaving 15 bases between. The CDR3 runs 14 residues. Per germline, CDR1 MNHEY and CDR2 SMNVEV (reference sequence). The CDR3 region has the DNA TGTGCCAGCAGTTTCCAAGGACTATCTAGTGAGCAGTTCTTC. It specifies CASSFQGLSSEQFF.

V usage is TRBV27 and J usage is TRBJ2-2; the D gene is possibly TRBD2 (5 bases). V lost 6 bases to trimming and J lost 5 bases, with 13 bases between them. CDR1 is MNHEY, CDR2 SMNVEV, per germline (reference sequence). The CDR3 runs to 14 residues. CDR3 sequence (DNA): TGTGCCAGCAGACTCTCCCGGGGTACCGGGGAGCTGTTTTTT. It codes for CASRLSRGTGELFF.

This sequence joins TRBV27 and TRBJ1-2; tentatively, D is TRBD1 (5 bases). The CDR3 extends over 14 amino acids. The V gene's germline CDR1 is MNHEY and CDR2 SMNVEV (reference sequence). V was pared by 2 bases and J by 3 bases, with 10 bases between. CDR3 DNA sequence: TGTGCCAGCAGTTTAGGGAGGGGAGACTATGGCTACACCTTC. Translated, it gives CASSLGRGDYGYTF.

CDR3 sequence reads: CASSGEQAPAYEQYF. The CDR3 DNA reads TGTGCCAGCAGTGGAGAACAGGCCCCAGCCTACGAGCAGTACTTC. The V and J genes are TRBV7-6 and TRBJ2-7, with D perhaps TRBD1 (5 bases). Germline V gene sequence: CDR1 SGHVS, CDR2 FNYEAQ. The CDR3 has 15 residues. Trimming cost V 6 bases and J 2 bases, with 17 bases left between them.

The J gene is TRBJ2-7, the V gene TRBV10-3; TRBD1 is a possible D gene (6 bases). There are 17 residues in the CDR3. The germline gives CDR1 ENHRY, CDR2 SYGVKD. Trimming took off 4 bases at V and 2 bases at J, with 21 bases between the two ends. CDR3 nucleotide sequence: TGTGCCATCAGTGTGGGTTCAGGGGCGGATATAACCTACGAGCAGTACTTC. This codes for CAISVGSGADITYEQYF.